Reported below is one TCR beta chain. What it binds is unknown. The source of the sample is a study of shared clonotypes between healthy human individuals. The study, taken as a whole, reports: Clonotype sharing among donors likely depends on sequencing depth.

As originally analysed: There were no quality scores in the junction-only immunoSEQ sequences, so filtering differed. TCRdb's copy holds only in-frame clones and misses some; the assay was immunoSEQ multiplex PCR. That table supplies the V and J calls and clone size; D and trimming were determined from the DNA. This repertoire shows about 2 million clones, roughly 94% found once; its top ten account for 1.2%. Naive CD8 isolation took CD45RO-negative cells positively selected for CCR7 and excluded terminally differentiated effector memory CD45RA+ cells. The ends were cut back, 6 bases at V and 6 bases at J, with 18 bases in the middle. CDR1 and CDR2 (germline): SQVTM, ANQGSEA. This CDR3 has 13 amino acids.

This TCR came from a man aged 18 to 35 in good health. The specimen was naive CD8+ T cells sorted from blood. The chain links TRBV29-1 to TRBJ2-7; D possibly uses TRBD1 or TRBD2 (5 bases each). The DNA for the CDR3 is TGCAGCGTCCGCCCGTCAGGGAGAACCGAGCAGTACTTC. It is translated as CSVRPSGRTEQYF.